Listed below are T cell receptor beta chains from one sample, sequenced in a study of blood T cell repertoires in COVID-19. Method: immunoSEQ multiplex PCR; TCRdb's copy keeps in-frame clones and lacks some. This sample has roughly 20,000 clones, with 75% to 95% found just once. Sample: peripheral blood. Receptors originate from an older man with active COVID-19. CDR3s include the opening cysteine and the closing phenylalanine or tryptophan. D genes are given only for firm matches. Only some rows state a clone size, as once, few, many or a class for expanded clones.

j_call clone_size v_call d_call cdr3_aa cdr3_nt
TRBJ2-3 . TRBV30 TRBD2 CAWRGTSRDTQYF TGTGCCTGGAGGGGGACTAGCAGGGATACGCAGTATTTT
TRBJ1-6 . TRBV5-1 . CASSLGIGAGTYNSPLHF TGCGCCAGCAGCTTGGGAATCGGGGCGGGGACCTACAATTCACCCCTCCACTTT
TRBJ2-3 . TRBV27 . CASRGSSTDTQYF TGTGCCAGCCGAGGGAGTTCCACAGATACGCAGTATTTT
TRBJ2-2 . TRBV10-2 TRBD2 CASSESKRGLVGTGELFF TGCGCCAGCAGTGAGTCCAAGAGGGGACTAGTTGGCACCGGGGAGCTGTTTTTT
TRBJ2-2 once TRBV7-9 . CASSSVHANTGELFF TGTGCCAGCAGCTCAGTCCACGCGAACACCGGGGAGCTGTTTTTT
TRBJ2-3 . TRBV7-9 TRBD1 CASLSWDRGLSTQYF TGTGCCAGCCTATCGTGGGACAGGGGGCTAAGTACGCAGTATTTT
TRBJ2-2 . TRBV2 . CASSPNGGELFF TGTGCCAGCAGCCCCAACGGCGGGGAGCTGTTTTTT
TRBJ2-2 . TRBV2 . CASTAGEWELFF TGTGCCAGCACGGCCGGGGAATGGGAGCTGTTTTTT
TRBJ1-6 . TRBV30 . CAWSSRGSSYNSPLHF TGTGCCTGGAGTAGTCGGGGAAGCTCCTATAATTCACCCCTCCACTTT
TRBJ2-2 . TRBV6-2/TRBV6-3 . CASSSPYTGELFF TGTGCCAGCAGTTCCCCGTACACCGGGGAGCTGTTTTTT
TRBJ2-1 . TRBV6-5 . CASQQGRNNEQFF TGTGCCAGCCAACAGGGGAGGAACAATGAGCAGTTCTTC
TRBJ1-1 . TRBV7-3 . CASSLFQDTEAFF TGTGCCAGCAGCTTATTTCAGGATACTGAAGCTTTCTTT
TRBJ2-1 . TRBV29-1 . CSVHGGNEQFF TGCAGCGTTCACGGGGGAAATGAGCAGTTCTTC
TRBJ1-1 . TRBV18 . CASSPPQGESTEAFF TGTGCCAGCTCACCACCGCAGGGCGAGAGCACTGAAGCTTTCTTT
TRBJ2-5 . TRBV28 TRBD2 CASSVAGNEETQYF TGTGCCAGCAGTGTAGCGGGCAATGAAGAGACCCAGTACTTC
TRBJ1-1 . TRBV28 . CASIQTVDTEAFF TGTGCCAGCATCCAGACAGTCGACACTGAAGCTTTCTTT
TRBJ2-1 . TRBV5-6 . CASSFSVFAGRYNEQFF TGTGCCAGCAGCTTTTCGGTTTTCGCGGGGCGTTACAATGAGCAGTTCTTC
TRBJ2-1 . TRBV6-5 TRBD2 CASSYSGGYNEQFF TGTGCCAGCAGTTATAGCGGGGGATACAATGAGCAGTTCTTC
TRBJ2-1 . TRBV6-2/TRBV6-3 TRBD2 CASSLRPTSGRNEQFF TGTGCCAGCAGTCTTCGCCCGACTAGCGGGCGTAATGAGCAGTTCTTC
TRBJ1-5 . TRBV6-6 . CASGRAGGNQPQHF TGTGCCAGCGGCCGAGCAGGGGGCAATCAGCCCCAGCATTTT
TRBJ2-7 . TRBV5-1 . CASCRGDEGLEQYF TGCGCCAGCTGCCGCGGGGACGAGGGTCTCGAGCAGTACTTC
TRBJ1-5 . TRBV30 . CAWSVGGGNQPQHF TGTGCCTGGAGTGTTGGAGGAGGCAATCAGCCCCAGCATTTT
TRBJ2-7 . TRBV18 TRBD1 CASSPRDSSYEQYF TGTGCCAGCTCACCAAGGGACAGCTCCTACGAGCAGTACTTC
TRBJ1-2 . TRBV19 TRBD1 CASTPDRLGGNYGYTF TGTGCCAGTACCCCGGACAGGCTTGGGGGTAACTATGGCTACACCTTC
TRBJ1-3 . TRBV28 . CASSLRGTGNTIYF TGTGCCAGCAGTTTAAGGGGTACTGGAAACACCATATATTTT
TRBJ2-3 . TRBV6-2/TRBV6-3 TRBD1 CASSYELGQGAPDTQYF TGTGCCAGCAGTTACGAGCTGGGACAGGGGGCCCCAGATACGCAGTATTTT
TRBJ2-2 few TRBV5-5 TRBD2 CASSSLPPLAGWNTGELFF TGTGCCAGCAGTTCTCTCCCTCCCCTAGCGGGGTGGAACACCGGGGAGCTGTTTTTT
TRBJ1-1 . TRBV3-1/TRBV3-2 . CASSLRGGITEAFF TGTGCCAGCAGCCTCCGGGGCGGGATCACTGAAGCTTTCTTT